This TCR beta chain was identified during a study of T cell responses to AZD1222 COVID-19 vaccine. Overall study findings and caveats: Repertoires were sampled only after the peak T cell response. The donor cohort was predominantly white British with a female majority, and clonal diversity may have been underestimated. The reported proportion of spike-specific TCRs targeting unmutated variant regions was nearly half.

The CDR3 spans 13 residues. The ends lost 2 bases at V and 10 bases at J; junction bases unmatched: 5. Germline V gene lookup returns CDR1 SGHVS and CDR2 FQNEAQ. Notes on this clone: What it binds is not known.

Assay: immunoSEQ multiplex PCR; the TCRdb copy retains only in-frame clones and omits some. Found here are 140,000 or so clones, about nine tenths of them singletons; the top ten hold 1.5% to 2.5%. The receptor's source is an adult who received the AZD1222 COVID-19 vaccine. The chain carries TRBV7-8 and TRBJ1-2, with TRBD1 matching 9 bases. The sequenced sample was peripheral blood, obtained 28 days after the second AZD1222 dose. The CDR3 protein is CASSLRTGEAYTF. Written as DNA, the CDR3 is TGTGCCAGCAGCTTAAGGACAGGGGAAGCCTACACCTTC.